Each of the 14 T cell receptor beta chains below was sequenced from the same sample in a study of cytomegalovirus exposure and HLA in healthy donors. PCR used 60 Vbeta primers and 13 Jbeta primers. TCRdb keeps only in-frame clones here, not all; method: immunoSEQ multiplex PCR. The data contain 100,000 to 150,000 clones, over 60% of them singletons. The sample consisted of PBMCs. The source is a female donor in good health and CMV-seronegative.

V gene TRBV19 combines with J gene TRBJ1-6; 9 bases match TRBD1. J lost 6 bases, V lost 4 bases, and 7 bases had no gene match. CDR3 length: 16 residues. Germline lookup yields CDR1 LNHDA and CDR2 SQIVND (reference sequence). For the CDR3, the DNA is TGTGCCAGTAGTACCCTACCGGGACAGGGTAATTCACCCCTCCACTTT. Its protein is CASSTLPGQGNSPLHF.

The chain is built from TRBV28 and TRBJ1-2; D is undetermined. Trimming removed 4 bases from V and 4 bases from J, with 7 bases in between. This CDR3 contains 12 residues. Germline CDR1 reads MDHEN; CDR2 reads SYDVKM. The CDR3 region is CASSSGGYGYTF. DNA of the CDR3: TGTGCCAGCAGTTCCGGCGGCTATGGCTACACCTTC.

The rearrangement links TRBV14 to TRBJ1-6; D is possibly TRBD1 (5 bases). V lost 4 bases and J 9 bases, leaving 13 bases between the germline ends. Germline CDR1 SGHDN, CDR2 FVKESK. The CDR3 extends over 14 amino acids. The CDR3 sequence is CASSRSGYGSPLHF. As DNA, the CDR3 is TGTGCCAGCAGCCGCTCAGGGTATGGTTCACCCCTCCACTTT.

This clone occurred a few times. This chain connects TRBV29-1 to TRBJ2-4; 7 positions match TRBD1. CDR1 and CDR2 (germline): SQVTM, ANQGSEA. The ends lost 5 bases at V and 4 bases at J; junction bases unmatched: 2. The length of the CDR3 is 12 residues. CDR3 residues: CSVQTGKNIQYF. The CDR3 nucleotides read TGCAGCGTTCAGACAGGGAAAAACATTCAGTACTTC. Filled out from reference TRBV29-1 and TRBJ2-4, the complete variable domain reads SAVISQKPSRDICQRGTSLTIQCQVDSQVTMMFWYRQQPGQSLTLIATANQGSEATYESGFVIDKFPISRPNLTFSTLTVSNMSPEDSSIYLCSVQTGKNIQYFGAGTRLSVL.

V usage is TRBV19 and J usage is TRBJ1-1, with 8 positions matching TRBD1. The length of the CDR3 is 15 residues. Germline V CDR1 and CDR2: LNHDA, SQIVND (reference sequence). V was clipped by 6 bases and J by 0 bases; unmatched bases: 6. The CDR3 reads CASRSQGAMNTEAFF. The CDR3 DNA sequence: TGTGCCAGTAGGTCCCAGGGGGCGATGAACACTGAAGCTTTCTTT.

As to this clone: This sample also contains other DNA sequences that code for the same CDR3. V is TRBV19 and J is TRBJ1-2; 8 bases are a match to TRBD1. The CDR3 runs to 13 residues. Germline CDR1 and CDR2: LNHDA and SQIVND (reference sequence). Unmatched junction bases numbered 4, after V lost 4 bases and J lost 6 bases. The CDR3 spells CASSRQGRNGYTF. Here the CDR3 DNA reads TGTGCCAGTAGTAGACAGGGGAGGAATGGCTACACCTTC.

This clone is a singleton in its sample. The chain combines TRBV9 with TRBJ2-2, with no clear D. The V end lost 0 bases, the J end lost 7 bases, and 10 bases lay between the germline ends. This CDR3 contains 14 residues. The germline CDR1 and CDR2 sequences are SGDLS and YYNGEE. In DNA, the CDR3 is TGTGCCAGCAGCGTAGGGCAGCGTGGCGGGGAGCTGTTTTTT. Its protein product is CASSVGQRGGELFF.

The chain uses TRBV7-2 and TRBJ1-2; no definite D call. V was trimmed by 2 bases and J by 5 bases, leaving 6 bases between them. Germline CDR1 SGHTA, CDR2 FQGNSA. The CDR3 extends over 12 amino acids. The CDR3 region has the DNA TGTGCCAGCAGCTTACGGTCATATGGCTACACCTTC. It yields the protein CASSLRSYGYTF.

The J gene is TRBJ1-5, the V gene TRBV4-1; TRBD1 is a possible D gene (5 bases). V gave up 0 bases and J gave up 3 bases, with 12 bases separating them. Germline V gives CDR1 MGHRA, CDR2 YSYEKL. This CDR3 is built from 16 residues. Here the CDR3 reads CASSQDPGGYNQPQHF. CDR3 bases: TGCGCCAGCAGCCAAGATCCCGGGGGATACAATCAGCCCCAGCATTTT.

The chain combines TRBV7-2 with TRBJ2-5; the match to TRBD1 covers 8 bases. CDR3 length: 15 residues. V was clipped by 1 base and J by 5 bases; unmatched bases: 6. Germline V gene sequence: CDR1 SGHTA, CDR2 FQGNSA. The DNA for the CDR3 is TGTGCCAGCAGCTTAGGGGCAGGGGGCGCGGAGACCCAGTACTTC. The encoded protein is CASSLGAGGAETQYF.

The chain employs TRBV5-1 and TRBJ2-2; D gene unclear. The CDR3 has 14 residues. Germline-derived CDR1 and CDR2 are SGHRS and YFSETQ. Trimming took off 0 bases at V and 4 bases at J, with 7 bases between the two ends. CDR3 sequence (DNA): TGCGCCAGCAGCTTGGATTCCGTCACCGGGGAGCTGTTTTTT. Protein: CASSLDSVTGELFF. Drawing the rest from reference TRBV5-1 and TRBJ2-2, the complete variable domain is KAGVTQTPRYLIKTRGQQVTLSCSPISGHRSVSWYQQTPGQGLQFLFEYFSETQRNKGNFPGRFSGRQFSNSRSEMNVSTLELGDSALYLCASSLDSVTGELFFGEGSRLTVL.

The genes are TRBV27 and TRBJ2-3; D gene ambiguous. V was clipped by 7 bases and J by 1 base, with 15 bases between them. CDR1 and CDR2 from the germline V gene are MNHEY and SMNVEV (reference sequence). CDR3 length: 15 residues. The CDR3 here is CASTPLRSGTDTQYF. The CDR3, as DNA: TGTGCCAGCACGCCCCTCCGAAGCGGCACAGATACGCAGTATTTT.

V usage is TRBV30 and J usage is TRBJ1-2; 9 bases align to TRBD1. The CDR3 is 15 amino acids. Losses at the gene ends were 2 bases for V and 0 bases for J; bases not matched to a gene: 4. Germline-derived CDR1 and CDR2 are GTSNPN and SVGIG (reference sequence). The CDR3 here is CAWSTGGTANYGYTF. The CDR3, as DNA: TGTGCCTGGAGTACAGGGGGCACGGCTAACTATGGCTACACCTTC.

DNA of the CDR3: TGTGCCAGCAGTTTCGCGGAGACCCAGTACTTC. This translates into CASSFAETQYF. The chain couples TRBV28 to TRBJ2-5; no definite D call. Deletions cut 3 bases from V and 5 bases from J, with 4 bases between. CDR3 length: 11 amino acids. The germline CDR1 and CDR2 sequences are MDHEN and SYDVKM.